A single sample is the source of the 28 T cell receptor beta chains below, sequenced in a study of blood T cell repertoires in COVID-19. The repertoire was sequenced with immunoSEQ multiplex PCR; TCRdb's copy has only in-frame clones and lacks some. This table holds about half a million clones, 80% to 90% found once. Sequenced sample: peripheral blood. The receptors here all came from a man between 18 and 29 years old with COVID-19, enrolled during active disease.

Points on this clone: This CDR3 is also generated by other DNA sequences in the sample. The rearrangement uses TRBV5-4 and TRBJ2-5, with D perhaps given as TRBD1 or TRBD2 (6 bases each). CDR3 size: 13 residues. V lost 4 bases and J lost 5, with 12 bases in between. Germline values: CDR1 SGHNT, CDR2 YYREEE (reference sequence). The CDR3 DNA is TGTGCCAGCAGCCTGGGGGGCGAGGAGACCCAGTACTTC. Translated, it gives CASSLGGEETQYF. Using reference TRBV5-4 and TRBJ2-5 for the parts outside the CDR3, the full variable domain is ETGVTQSPTHLIKTRGQQVTLRCSSQSGHNTVSWYQQALGQGPQFIFQYYREEENGRGNFPPRFSGLQFPNYSSELNVNALELDDSALYLCASSLGGEETQYFGPGTRLLVL.

The chain combines TRBV7-9 with TRBJ1-2, with D unresolved. CDR1 and CDR2 from the germline V gene are SEHNR and FQNEAQ (reference sequence). This CDR3 has 15 amino acids. V shed 5 bases and J shed 1 base, with 14 bases lying between them. DNA of the CDR3: TGTGCCAGCAGCCCCTCCAGGATGGGTAACTATGGCTACACCTTC. This encodes CASSPSRMGNYGYTF.

The chain couples TRBV7-6 to TRBJ1-1, with 10 bases matching TRBD1. CDR1 and CDR2 (germline): SGHVS, FNYEAQ. This CDR3 is 13 amino acids long. With V trimmed by 4 bases and J by 4 bases, 0 bases remained unmatched. CDR3 in DNA: TGTGCCAGCAGCTGGGACAGGGGCACTGAAGCTTTCTTT. Translation: CASSWDRGTEAFF.

The chain recombines TRBV6-2 or TRBV6-3 with TRBJ1-6; TRBD1 agrees at 7 bases. V lost 6 bases to trimming and J lost 7 bases; unmatched junction nucleotides: 6. This CDR3 is built from 14 residues. CDR1 is MNHEY and CDR2 is SVGEGT in the germline V gene. CDR3 sequence (DNA): TGTGCCAGCAGCCTCCCGGGACAGAATTCACCCCTCCACTTT. Encoded protein: CASSLPGQNSPLHF.

The chain employs TRBV9 and TRBJ2-1; a weak D match, TRBD1 (5 bases). Germline V gene lookup returns CDR1 SGDLS and CDR2 YYNGEE. The CDR3 runs 16 residues. V lost 0 bases to trimming and J lost 4 bases, with 14 bases between them. CDR3 loop: CASSVVRQGLYNEQFF. In DNA form, the CDR3 reads TGTGCCAGCAGCGTAGTGAGGCAGGGTTTGTACAATGAGCAGTTCTTC.

The rearrangement links TRBV5-4 to TRBJ2-2, with D unresolved. The CDR3 is 13 amino acids. The germline V gene has CDR1 SGHNT and CDR2 YYREEE (reference sequence). V was clipped by 2 bases and J by 4 bases, with 6 bases between them. The CDR3 is CASSLEFTGELFF. The CDR3 coding sequence is TGTGCCAGCAGCTTAGAGTTCACCGGGGAGCTGTTTTTT.

The rearrangement uses TRBV27 and TRBJ2-4, with D possibly being TRBD1 (5 bases). Per germline, CDR1 MNHEY and CDR2 SMNVEV (reference sequence). Trimming removed 0 bases from V and 4 bases from J, with 10 bases in between. The length of the CDR3 is 15 residues. CDR3 protein: CASSLSQGGKNIQYF. The CDR3 nucleotides are TGTGCCAGCAGTTTATCTCAGGGTGGGAAAAACATTCAGTACTTC.

This clone showed up just a few times. The J gene is TRBJ1-1, the V gene TRBV15; maybe TRBD1 (6 bases). The length of the CDR3 is 15 residues. Germline-derived CDR1 and CDR2 are LNHNV and YYDKDF (reference sequence). V lost 3 bases to trimming and J lost 4 bases, with 15 bases between them. Here the CDR3 DNA reads TGTGCCACCAGCAGTGGTCGGGGGGCGCCCACTGAAGCTTTCTTT. It is translated as CATSSGRGAPTEAFF. The full variable domain, with the rest looked up from reference TRBV15 and TRBJ1-1, is DAMVIQNPRYQVTQFGKPVTLSCSQTLNHNVMYWYQQKSSQAPKLLFHYYDKDFNNEADTPDNFQSRRPNTSFCFLDIRSPGLGDTAMYLCATSSGRGAPTEAFFGQGTRLTVV.

The rearrangement joins TRBV20-1 to TRBJ2-5; tentatively, D is TRBD1 (6 bases). V shed 3 bases and J shed 2 bases, with 7 bases lying between them. The CDR3 length is 12 residues. Germline V gene lookup returns CDR1 DFQATT and CDR2 SNEGSKA (reference sequence). CDR3 amino acids: CSASGQQETQYF. CDR3 nucleotide sequence: TGCAGTGCTAGTGGACAGCAAGAGACCCAGTACTTC.

The chain links TRBV7-8 to TRBJ2-2, with unresolved D. V was pared by 5 bases and J by 8 bases, with 12 bases between. This CDR3 has 13 amino acids. Per germline, CDR1 SGHVS and CDR2 FQNEAQ. The CDR3 DNA follows: TGTGCCAGCAGCCCCGAGAATGAAGGGGAGCTGTTTTTT. It is translated as CASSPENEGELFF.

The V and J genes are TRBV7-9 and TRBJ1-3; D is possibly TRBD1 (6 bases). Germline CDR1 and CDR2: SEHNR and FQNEAQ (reference sequence). Trimming stripped 5 bases from V and 4 bases from J, with 12 bases between. CDR3 size: 14 residues. The CDR3 sequence: CASSRTVGGNTIYF. CDR3 sequence (DNA): TGTGCCAGCAGCCGGACAGTCGGGGGAAACACCATATATTTT.

The chain employs TRBV7-4 and TRBJ2-5; 9 nucleotides agree with TRBD2. Trimming took 1 base from V and 1 from J; bases not matched to a gene: 4. The CDR3 runs 16 residues. CDR1 SGHVT and CDR2 SQSDAQ come from the germline V gene. This CDR3 is CASSLESREGQETQYF. Written as DNA, the CDR3 is TGTGCCAGCAGCTTAGAGTCGCGGGAGGGCCAAGAGACCCAGTACTTC.

The CDR3 bases are TGTGCCAGCAGTAGCCGGGGGGAGCTGTTTTTT. Translating it yields CASSSRGELFF. The chain links TRBV12-3 or TRBV12-4 to TRBJ2-2, with D unclear. The CDR3 has 11 amino acids. V gave up 5 bases and J gave up 8 bases, with 6 bases separating them.

The rearrangement uses TRBV9 and TRBJ2-3; 7 nucleotides match TRBD2. This CDR3 region has 15 residues. Germline assignment: CDR1 SGDLS and CDR2 YYNGEE. V shed 0 bases and J 2 bases; nucleotides not matched to a gene: 3. For the CDR3, the DNA is TGTGCCAGCAGCGTAGCTGGGGACTACACAGATACGCAGTATTTT. Protein: CASSVAGDYTDTQYF.

V gene TRBV4-1 combines with J gene TRBJ1-2; TRBD1 matches at 9 bases. The V gene end was trimmed by 0 bases and the J gene end by 5 bases; junction bases not matched to a gene: 4. CDR3 size: 15 residues. Germline V gene lookup returns CDR1 MGHRA and CDR2 YSYEKL. The CDR3 sequence is CASSQDDRGYYGYTF. DNA for the CDR3: TGCGCCAGCAGCCAAGATGACAGGGGGTATTATGGCTACACCTTC.

The CDR3 reads CASSLGSGRGTEKLFF. CDR3 nucleotide sequence: TGTGCCAGCAGCTTAGGTTCCGGCAGGGGGACCGAAAAACTGTTTTTT. The chain joins TRBV7-2 to TRBJ1-4; 7 bases are shared with TRBD1. Germline values: CDR1 SGHTA, CDR2 FQGNSA. This CDR3 spans 16 amino acids. V shed 1 base, J shed 8 bases, and the junction held 10 bases outside the gene matches.

This clone has a single count. This chain uses TRBV7-9 with TRBJ1-5, with D tentatively TRBD1 (5 bases). The germline V gene has CDR1 SEHNR and CDR2 FQNEAQ (reference sequence). With 5 bases removed from V and 6 bases from J, the gap between germline ends came to 17 bases. This CDR3 has 15 amino acids. The DNA of the CDR3 is TGTGCCAGCAGCCCACAGGACCGAACCCCTCAGCCCCAGCATTTT. Translated, it gives CASSPQDRTPQPQHF. Complete variable domain (other parts from reference TRBV7-9 and TRBJ1-5): DTGVSQNPRHKITKRGQNVTFRCDPISEHNRLYWYRQTLGQGPEFLTYFQNEAQLEKSRLLSDRFSAERPKGSFSTLEIQRTEQGDSAMYLCASSPQDRTPQPQHFGDGTRLSIL.

V is TRBV18 and J is TRBJ2-7; no clear D gene. Deletions cut 3 bases from V and 2 bases from J, with 8 bases between. The V gene's germline CDR1 is KGHSH and CDR2 LQKENI. CDR3 length: 13 amino acids. CDR3: CASSPQDTYEQYF. In DNA, the CDR3 is TGTGCCAGCTCACCTCAGGATACCTACGAGCAGTACTTC.

The rearrangement links TRBV6-5 to TRBJ2-7, with D possibly being TRBD2 (5 bases). There are 15 residues in the CDR3. Germline CDR1 reads MNHEY; CDR2 reads SVGAGI. V was trimmed by 7 bases and J by 0 bases, leaving 16 bases between them. The CDR3 coding sequence is TGTGCCAGCAAGGGTGAGGGCCCAAGCTCCTACGAGCAGTACTTC. Amino acid sequence: CASKGEGPSSYEQYF.

The J gene is TRBJ2-7, the V gene TRBV18, with TRBD2 matching 12 bases. The CDR3 is made up of 15 amino acids. CDR1 is KGHSH and CDR2 is LQKENI in the germline V gene. J gave up 4 bases and V 4 bases, and 5 bases lay outside the gene matches. The CDR3 DNA reads TGTGCCAGCTCACTTACTAGCGGGGGGATTTACGAGCAGTACTTC. Translated: CASSLTSGGIYEQYF.

This clone was detected only once. The chain combines TRBV24-1 with TRBJ1-2; no clear D gene. Germline assignment: CDR1 KGHDR and CDR2 SFDVKD. The CDR3 totals 12 residues. The V gene lost 9 bases and the J gene lost 6 bases, with 13 bases spanning the gap. CDR3 nucleotide sequence: TGTGCCACCGAAAGACTCGAGGATGGCTACACCTTC. Residues: CATERLEDGYTF.

This chain joins TRBV15 and TRBJ1-2; the D gene is possibly TRBD1 (6 bases). CDR3 length: 14 amino acids. V lost 0 bases and J 2 bases, leaving 7 bases between the germline ends. Germline V gives CDR1 LNHNV, CDR2 YYDKDF (reference sequence). CDR3 coding DNA: TGTGCCACCAGCAGAGAGACAGGAAACTATGGCTACACCTTC. Translation: CATSRETGNYGYTF. Supplemented by reference TRBV15 and TRBJ1-2, the full variable domain reads DAMVIQNPRYQVTQFGKPVTLSCSQTLNHNVMYWYQQKSSQAPKLLFHYYDKDFNNEADTPDNFQSRRPNTSFCFLDIRSPGLGDTAMYLCATSRETGNYGYTFGSGTRLTVV.

DNA for the CDR3: TGTGCCAGCAGCCGAGGGCAGGGGGCCGCGTACGAGCAGTACTTC. Amino acid sequence: CASSRGQGAAYEQYF. The chain uses TRBV7-9 and TRBJ2-7; 8 bases are a match to TRBD1. This CDR3 has 15 residues. V was pared by 5 bases and J by 4 bases, with 10 bases of the junction left unmatched. Germline V gives CDR1 SEHNR, CDR2 FQNEAQ (reference sequence). Looking up the rest from reference TRBV7-9 and TRBJ2-7 gives the full variable domain: DTGVSQNPRHKITKRGQNVTFRCDPISEHNRLYWYRQTLGQGPEFLTYFQNEAQLEKSRLLSDRFSAERPKGSFSTLEIQRTEQGDSAMYLCASSRGQGAAYEQYFGPGTRLTVT.

The count of this clone is one. This chain links TRBV4-2 with TRBJ2-3; 7 bases fit TRBD2. The CDR3 loop spans 15 amino acids. The J segment lost 3 bases and the V segment lost 4 bases, leaving 7 bases of the junction unmatched. CDR1 LGHNA and CDR2 YNFKEQ come from the germline V gene. The CDR3 sequence is CASSPQSGNTDTQYF. The CDR3 DNA is TGTGCCAGCAGCCCCCAAAGCGGGAATACAGATACGCAGTATTTT.

The rearrangement links TRBV27 to TRBJ2-1; 10 bases line up with TRBD1. Germline V lookup: CDR1 MNHEY, CDR2 SMNVEV (reference sequence). CDR3 length equals 15 residues. The junction had 7 bases not matched to a gene; V was cut back by 7 bases and J by 4 bases. The CDR3, as DNA: TGTGCCAGCATCAGGGGACAGGGGCCTTACAATGAGCAGTTCTTC. This sequence encodes CASIRGQGPYNEQFF.

This clone was observed a handful of times. V gene TRBV2 combines with J gene TRBJ1-6, with no clear D. The V end lost 8 bases, the J end lost 0 bases, and 14 bases lay between the germline ends. This CDR3 comprises 16 residues. Germline lookup yields CDR1 SNHLY and CDR2 FYNNEI. DNA for the CDR3: TGTGCCAGCGGGGTGGACTTGAGCTCCTATAATTCACCCCTCCACTTT. Encoded protein: CASGVDLSSYNSPLHF.

This chain links TRBV27 with TRBJ2-7; 7 nucleotides line up with TRBD2. Per germline, CDR1 MNHEY and CDR2 SMNVEV (reference sequence). The CDR3 is made up of 12 amino acids. V lost 6 bases and J lost 7; bases outside the gene matches: 6. The CDR3 is CASRGTIFEQYF. In DNA form, the CDR3 reads TGTGCCAGCAGAGGGACTATCTTTGAGCAGTACTTC.

This clone is judged medium-sized. The rearrangement uses TRBV7-6 and TRBJ2-3, with D possibly TRBD2 on 6 matching bases. Trimming cost V 5 bases and J 2 bases, with 17 bases left between them. Germline loops: CDR1 SGHVS, CDR2 FNYEAQ. The CDR3 consists of 16 residues. The CDR3 sequence: CASSERAGIPTDTQYF. The CDR3 DNA is TGTGCCAGCAGCGAAAGAGCGGGTATCCCCACAGATACGCAGTATTTT.